A selection of T cell receptor beta chains follows, all from one sample in a study of shared clonotypes between healthy human individuals. Generated by immunoSEQ multiplex PCR, the TCRdb table keeps only in-frame clones and is missing some. The table has some 2.4 million clones, approximately 94% seen once. Sequences were obtained from naive CD4+ T cells from PBMCs. The receptors stem from a man aged 18 to 29 in good health. Some clones in this sample may be carry-over from other donors' samples. CDR3s include the opening cysteine and the closing phenylalanine or tryptophan. Each record gives: V gene, J gene, clone size, D gene, CDR3 protein, CDR3 DNA. A D gene is named only where the DNA matches it firmly. Where a row states a size, it is once, few, many or the class of an expanded clone; other rows omit it.

TRBV9	TRBJ2-1	few	TRBD2	CASSRSGSSYNEQFF	TGTGCCAGCAGCCGAAGCGGGAGCTCCTACAATGAGCAGTTCTTC
TRBV5-1	TRBJ1-5	.	.	CASRDSPDNSNQPQHF	TGCGCCAGCAGGGACAGTCCCGACAATAGCAATCAGCCCCAGCATTTT
TRBV2	TRBJ2-3	.	TRBD1	CASRDRADTQYF	TGTGCCAGCAGGGACAGGGCAGATACGCAGTATTTT
TRBV7-2	TRBJ2-4	.	TRBD1	CASSLRGGRGQMGVIQYF	TGTGCCAGCAGCTTAAGGGGTGGCAGGGGGCAGATGGGTGTCATTCAGTACTTC
TRBV19	TRBJ2-1	once	.	CASSIGNYNEQFF	TGTGCCAGTAGTATTGGTAACTACAATGAGCAGTTCTTC
TRBV5-8	TRBJ1-5	.	TRBD1	CASPDRGANQPQHF	TGTGCCAGTCCGGACAGGGGTGCAAATCAGCCCCAGCATTTT
TRBV7-8	TRBJ1-2	.	.	CASSLGQPNYGYTF	TGTGCCAGCAGCTTAGGACAGCCTAACTATGGCTACACCTTC
TRBV6-1	TRBJ2-1	once	.	CASQRMAGEQFF	TGTGCCAGCCAACGCATGGCAGGTGAGCAGTTCTTC
TRBV29-1	TRBJ2-7	few	TRBD2	CSASGTSIYEQYF	TGCAGCGCCTCCGGGACTAGTATCTACGAGCAGTACTTC
TRBV11-2	TRBJ1-2	.	.	CASSFGGFYGYTF	TGTGCCAGCAGCTTTGGTGGATTCTATGGCTACACCTTC
TRBV5-4	TRBJ2-7	.	TRBD2	CASSNLGTSGSYEQYF	TGTGCCAGCAGCAATCTCGGGACTAGCGGGAGCTACGAGCAGTACTTC
TRBV7-3	TRBJ2-1	.	.	CASSPYRGLGNEQFF	TGTGCCAGCAGCCCCTATCGGGGCCTGGGGAATGAGCAGTTCTTC
TRBV29-1	TRBJ1-1	.	.	CSAGEGTVNTEAFF	TGCAGCGCTGGGGAGGGGACCGTGAACACTGAAGCTTTCTTT
TRBV10-3	TRBJ2-3	.	.	CAISRTADTQYF	TGTGCCATCAGTCGGACGGCAGATACGCAGTATTTT
TRBV25-1	TRBJ1-2	.	TRBD1	CASSDGTGEVYGYTF	TGTGCCAGCAGTGACGGGACAGGGGAGGTCTATGGCTACACCTTC
TRBV14	TRBJ1-1	.	.	CASSQGGEAFF	TGTGCCAGCAGCCAAGGAGGTGAAGCTTTCTTT
TRBV6-5	TRBJ1-1	few	.	CASSYSVVGNTEAFF	TGTGCCAGCAGTTACTCGGTTGTAGGGAACACTGAAGCTTTCTTT
TRBV9	TRBJ1-3	.	.	CASSAQTTVAGNTIYF	TGTGCCAGCAGCGCACAGACGACAGTGGCTGGAAACACCATATATTTT
TRBV6-5	TRBJ2-5	.	.	CASSPGTVRAQYF	TGTGCCAGCAGCCCCGGCACCGTTAGGGCCCAGTACTTC
TRBV5-1	TRBJ1-1	.	.	CASSLGPMNTEAFF	TGCGCCAGCAGCTTGGGGCCGATGAACACTGAAGCTTTCTTT
TRBV5-1	TRBJ2-7	.	.	CASSTGTPFYEQYF	TGCGCCAGCAGTACCGGGACTCCCTTCTACGAGCAGTACTTC
TRBV11-2	TRBJ2-2	.	TRBD2	CASSSPSGSLTGELFF	TGTGCCAGCAGCTCTCCTAGCGGGAGTTTGACCGGGGAGCTGTTTTTT
TRBV7-2	TRBJ2-3	.	TRBD2	CASSTRTSLTDTQYF	TGTGCCAGCAGCACGAGGACTAGCCTCACAGATACGCAGTATTTT
TRBV11-3	TRBJ2-3	.	.	CASSARPTDTQYF	TGTGCCAGCAGCGCCCGCCCGACCGATACGCAGTATTTT
TRBV2	TRBJ1-1	.	.	CASSDEVNTEAFF	TGTGCCAGCAGTGATGAAGTGAACACTGAAGCTTTCTTT
TRBV5-1	TRBJ2-2	.	.	CASSTYSTGELFF	TGCGCCAGCAGCACCTACAGCACCGGGGAGCTGTTTTTT
TRBV5-1	TRBJ2-7	.	TRBD1	CASTMDRGGYEQYF	TGCGCCAGCACAATGGACAGGGGCGGGTACGAGCAGTACTTC
TRBV5-5	TRBJ1-1	.	.	CASSLAGTSTEAFF	TGTGCCAGCAGCTTGGCGGGGACGAGCACTGAAGCTTTCTTT
TRBV10-3	TRBJ1-2	.	TRBD1	CAISEADRGPSNYGYTF	TGTGCCATCAGTGAAGCCGACAGGGGACCCTCTAACTATGGCTACACCTTC
TRBV27	TRBJ1-4	.	.	CASSLRPIAEKLFF	TGTGCCAGCAGTTTACGACCGATCGCTGAAAAACTGTTTTTT
TRBV30	TRBJ2-2	.	.	CAWRATNTGELFF	TGTGCCTGGAGAGCCACGAACACCGGGGAGCTGTTTTTT
TRBV10-1	TRBJ1-3	few	.	CASSEQGSGNTIYF	TGCGCCAGCAGTGAACAGGGATCTGGAAACACCATATATTTT
TRBV4-1	TRBJ2-7	.	.	CASSQRIPGRSYEQYF	TGCGCCAGCAGCCAACGGATCCCAGGACGCTCCTACGAGCAGTACTTC
TRBV19	TRBJ2-3	.	TRBD2	CASSTRLAGSTDTQYF	TGTGCCAGTAGTACCCGACTAGCGGGGAGCACAGATACGCAGTATTTT
TRBV9	TRBJ2-1	.	TRBD2	CASSVDLREGPEQFF	TGTGCCAGCAGCGTAGACTTGCGGGAGGGGCCGGAGCAGTTCTTC
TRBV5-1	TRBJ2-1	.	.	CASSWALRASEQFF	TGCGCCAGCAGCTGGGCCTTGAGGGCGTCTGAGCAGTTCTTC
TRBV18	TRBJ1-2	.	TRBD1	CASSQNRGGGYTF	TGTGCCAGCTCACAGAACAGGGGCGGGGGCTACACCTTC
TRBV19	TRBJ1-2	.	.	CASSMDKFPAPYYGYTF	TGTGCCAGTAGTATGGACAAGTTCCCAGCACCATACTATGGCTACACCTTC
TRBV10-3	TRBJ2-5	.	.	CAISGGERTQETQYF	TGTGCCATCAGTGGGGGGGAGAGAACTCAAGAGACCCAGTACTTC
TRBV2	TRBJ2-7	.	TRBD1	CASSGQGSSEQYF	TGTGCCAGCAGTGGACAGGGGAGTAGCGAGCAGTACTTC
TRBV28	TRBJ2-6	.	.	CASSYSGSGANVLTF	TGTGCCAGCAGTTACTCAGGCTCTGGGGCCAACGTCCTGACTTTC
TRBV6-1	TRBJ1-2	.	TRBD1	CASSNNRDRVYTF	TGTGCCAGCAGTAATAATCGAGACAGGGTCTACACCTTC
TRBV21-1	TRBJ1-1	.	.	CASSKVEGLNTEAFF	TGTGCCAGCAGCAAAGTCGAAGGACTGAACACTGAAGCTTTCTTT
TRBV5-1	TRBJ1-5	.	.	CASSLGGSGNQPQHF	TGCGCCAGCAGCTTGGGGGGGTCCGGGAATCAGCCCCAGCATTTT
TRBV7-9	TRBJ2-5	.	TRBD2	CASSIRLAGMETQYF	TGTGCCAGCAGCATCAGACTAGCGGGAATGGAGACCCAGTACTTC
TRBV28	TRBJ2-7	.	TRBD2	CASSSLTPGTSPFEQYF	TGTGCCAGCAGTTCGTTGACCCCCGGGACTAGCCCCTTCGAGCAGTACTTC
TRBV7-2	TRBJ1-6	once	.	CASSPRTEYNSPLHF	TGTGCCAGCAGCCCCAGGACCGAATATAATTCACCCCTCCACTTT
TRBV2	TRBJ2-7	.	TRBD1	CASSHGQAYEQYF	TGTGCCAGCAGCCATGGACAGGCCTACGAGCAGTACTTC
TRBV10-2	TRBJ2-3	.	.	CASRENRDRSTDTQYF	TGCGCCAGCAGAGAGAACAGGGATCGGAGCACAGATACGCAGTATTTT
TRBV7-8	TRBJ2-5	.	.	CASSLATGALQETQYF	TGTGCCAGCAGCTTAGCGACAGGAGCCCTTCAAGAGACCCAGTACTTC
TRBV2	TRBJ2-7	.	.	CASSGTYEQYF	TGTGCCAGCAGTGGTACCTACGAGCAGTACTTC
TRBV5-1	TRBJ2-7	.	TRBD2	CASSSTSGRAYEQYF	TGCGCCAGCAGCTCTACTAGCGGGAGGGCCTACGAGCAGTACTTC
TRBV6-1	TRBJ2-7	.	.	CASTDPGVAHSYF	TGTGCCAGCACCGACCCAGGGGTAGCCCACTCGTACTTC
TRBV7-9	TRBJ1-2	.	TRBD1	CASSRTGVEGYGYTF	TGTGCCAGCAGCCGGACAGGGGTCGAAGGCTATGGCTACACCTTC
TRBV15	TRBJ1-4	.	.	CATSRDHHRVGGEKLFF	TGTGCCACCAGCAGGGACCACCACAGGGTGGGGGGGGAAAAACTGTTTTTT
TRBV6-5	TRBJ1-2	.	.	CASSFRQNYGYTF	TGTGCCAGCAGTTTTCGGCAGAACTATGGCTACACCTTC